The sequence of this TCR beta chain was determined in a study of cytomegalovirus exposure and HLA in healthy donors. The study's findings and limits: Among TCR beta chains, those listed as cytomegalovirus-associated numbered roughly 150.

V lost 0 bases and J lost 5; bases outside the gene matches: 12. The CDR3 runs to 17 residues. Germline CDR1 LGHNA, CDR2 YSLEER. The study ran its PCR with 60 Vbeta and 13 Jbeta primers. The protocol was immunoSEQ multiplex PCR, while the TCRdb copy is restricted to in-frame clones and leaves out a portion. This sample has about 110,000 clones, with around 73% found just once. As regards this clone: Its antigen is unidentified.

The chain recombines TRBV4-3 with TRBJ1-2; TRBD1 matches 7 bases. Sequenced input: PBMCs. This receptor was taken from a man aged 40-50 years in good health and CMV-seronegative. The CDR3 DNA reads TGCGCCAGCAGCCAAGATTTGCCAGGGGGAAGGGGGTATGGCTACACCTTC. As protein: CASSQDLPGGRGYGYTF.